These T cell receptor beta chains were read from a single sample in a study of beta chain features in type 1 diabetes. The method was immunoSEQ multiplex PCR; TCRdb's version includes in-frame clones alone and lacks a portion of them. The sample contains 25,000 to 30,000 clones, around three fifths of which appear only once. The sample consisted of Tregs from blood. Receptor source: a woman younger than 45 with type 1 diabetes. Each CDR3 is given with its conserved first and last residue. D genes are given only for firm matches. Clone size appears in some rows only: once, few, many, or a class for an expanded clone.

D gene	V gene	clone size	J gene	CDR3 protein	CDR3 DNA
TRBD1	TRBV18	-	TRBJ2-5	CASSPSPPGQGDLETQYF	TGTGCCAGCTCACCGTCTCCCCCGGGACAGGGGGATTTAGAGACCCAGTACTTC
-	TRBV11-2	once	TRBJ2-1	CASSLAPGNEQFF	TGTGCCAGCAGCTTAGCGCCAGGAAATGAGCAGTTCTTC
-	TRBV6-5	-	TRBJ2-1	CASTKDWSSYNEQFF	TGTGCCAGCACCAAGGACTGGAGCTCCTACAATGAGCAGTTCTTC
-	TRBV30	-	TRBJ1-5	CAWSVRGDQPQHF	TGTGCCTGGAGTGTACGGGGGGATCAGCCCCAGCATTTT
TRBD2	TRBV5-5	-	TRBJ2-7	CASSLGAGLQTYEQYF	TGTGCCAGCAGCTTGGGAGCGGGACTGCAGACCTACGAGCAGTACTTC
-	TRBV7-8	-	TRBJ2-7	CASSLARESYEQYF	TGTGCCAGCAGCTTGGCCCGGGAGAGCTACGAGCAGTACTTC
TRBD2	TRBV5-1	-	TRBJ2-7	CASKGRAYEQYF	TGCGCCAGCAAGGGGAGGGCTTACGAGCAGTACTTC
-	TRBV5-1	-	TRBJ2-7	CASSAGPLYEQYF	TGCGCCAGCAGCGCGGGACCACTCTACGAGCAGTACTTC
TRBD1	TRBV5-1	-	TRBJ1-2	CASSSASRGHYGYTF	TGCGCCAGCAGCTCGGCATCCAGGGGGCACTATGGCTACACCTTC
TRBD1	TRBV5-1	few	TRBJ2-2	CASSTGTVTGELFF	TGCGCCAGCAGCACCGGGACAGTCACCGGGGAGCTGTTTTTT
-	TRBV30	-	TRBJ1-2	CAWSSGQTSNYGYTF	TGTGCCTGGAGTTCTGGGCAGACATCTAACTATGGCTACACCTTC
TRBD1	TRBV30	-	TRBJ1-5	CAWETGGGPQHF	TGTGCCTGGGAGACAGGGGGCGGACCCCAGCATTTT
-	TRBV18	-	TRBJ1-2	CASSPSAGGYGYTF	TGTGCCAGCTCACCGTCTGCCGGAGGCTATGGCTACACCTTC
TRBD2	TRBV5-6	-	TRBJ2-7	CASSFVTSDANEQYF	TGTGCCAGCAGCTTCGTAACTAGCGACGCTAACGAGCAGTACTTC
TRBD2	TRBV7-2	few	TRBJ2-1	CASSILASSYNEQFF	TGTGCCAGCAGTATACTAGCGTCCTCGTACAATGAGCAGTTCTTC
-	TRBV27	few	TRBJ2-5	CASSPRGYTQYF	TGTGCCAGCAGTCCCCGGGGGTATACCCAGTACTTC
-	TRBV6-6	-	TRBJ2-3	CASSYRGLYRTDTQYF	TGTGCCAGCAGTTACAGGGGCCTATACCGCACAGATACGCAGTATTTT
TRBD1	TRBV23-1	-	TRBJ1-5	CASSWGTEWEPQHF	TGCGCCAGCAGTTGGGGGACAGAGTGGGAGCCCCAGCATTTT
-	TRBV5-1	few	TRBJ1-1	CASSLVPGKAGTEAFF	TGCGCCAGCAGCTTGGTCCCCGGGAAAGCGGGCACTGAAGCTTTCTTT
-	TRBV6-1	few	TRBJ2-3	CASSDGWVRGLTDTQYF	TGTGCCAGCAGTGACGGTTGGGTGCGGGGCCTCACAGATACGCAGTATTTT
TRBD2	TRBV7-9	-	TRBJ2-1	CASSRQGLAGHNEQFF	TGTGCCAGCAGCCGACAGGGACTAGCGGGCCACAATGAGCAGTTCTTC
TRBD1	TRBV6-6	few	TRBJ1-1	CASSGQDNTEAFF	TGTGCCAGCAGTGGACAGGATAACACTGAAGCTTTCTTT
TRBD1	TRBV19	few	TRBJ2-7	CASSQDRQPTYEQYF	TGTGCCAGTAGTCAGGACAGGCAGCCTACCTACGAGCAGTACTTC
TRBD1	TRBV2	few	TRBJ1-2	CASSPPGTGEVYGYTF	TGTGCCAGCAGTCCACCCGGGACAGGGGAGGTCTATGGCTACACCTTC
-	TRBV7-9	few	TRBJ2-3	CASSFGRERDTQYF	TGTGCCAGCAGCTTCGGCAGGGAAAGAGATACGCAGTATTTT
-	TRBV28	-	TRBJ2-7	CASSFPSSYEQYF	TGTGCCAGCAGTTTCCCGAGCTCCTACGAGCAGTACTTC
-	TRBV27	-	TRBJ2-7	CASRGRRSYEQYF	TGTGCCAGCCGCGGGCGGCGGAGCTACGAGCAGTACTTC
-	TRBV19	once	TRBJ2-1	CASSIVGRGGQFF	TGTGCCAGTAGTATTGTTGGTAGAGGCGGGCAGTTCTTC
-	TRBV29-1	-	TRBJ2-1	CSVGPGGEPYNEQFF	TGCAGCGTTGGCCCCGGCGGGGAGCCCTACAATGAGCAGTTCTTC
TRBD2	TRBV30	-	TRBJ2-1	CAWRPEGGGYNEQFF	TGTGCCTGGAGGCCCGAGGGCGGGGGGTACAATGAGCAGTTCTTC
TRBD2	TRBV6-1	once	TRBJ2-5	CASSDSGRSETQYF	TGTGCCAGCAGCGATAGCGGGAGGTCGGAGACCCAGTACTTC
TRBD2	TRBV7-2	-	TRBJ2-3	CASSFVAGGADTQYF	TGTGCCAGCAGCTTTGTAGCGGGAGGGGCAGATACGCAGTATTTT
-	TRBV6-1	-	TRBJ1-1	CASRVRGGDTEAFF	TGTGCCAGCAGGGTCAGGGGAGGGGACACTGAAGCTTTCTTT
TRBD1	TRBV6-5	-	TRBJ1-4	CASRTGALNEKLFF	TGTGCCAGCAGGACAGGGGCCCTTAATGAAAAACTGTTTTTT
TRBD2	TRBV19	-	TRBJ2-7	CASSILAGQSYEQYF	TGTGCCAGTAGTATACTAGCGGGACAATCCTACGAGCAGTACTTC
TRBD2	TRBV30	-	TRBJ2-1	CAWKAGVVNEQFF	TGTGCCTGGAAGGCGGGAGTAGTGAATGAGCAGTTCTTC
-	TRBV18	-	TRBJ1-1	CASSPPSIGATEAFF	TGTGCCAGCTCACCACCGTCGATCGGAGCCACTGAAGCTTTCTTT
TRBD1	TRBV18	-	TRBJ2-1	CASSPPSGTGANEQFF	TGTGCCAGCTCACCACCGTCCGGGACAGGTGCGAATGAGCAGTTCTTC
TRBD1	TRBV6-1	-	TRBJ2-7	CASGLGQTYEQYF	TGTGCCAGCGGATTGGGACAGACCTACGAGCAGTACTTC
TRBD1	TRBV7-9	-	TRBJ1-4	CASSHGGQGSLNYGEKLFF	TGTGCCAGCAGCCATGGGGGACAGGGGTCCCTTAATTACGGTGAAAAACTGTTTTTT
TRBD1	TRBV7-3	-	TRBJ2-7	CASSLGQGVDEQYF	TGTGCCAGCAGCTTAGGTCAGGGGGTCGACGAGCAGTACTTC
TRBD2	TRBV11-2	-	TRBJ2-7	CASSLTSASYEQYF	TGTGCCAGCAGCTTGACTAGCGCTTCCTACGAGCAGTACTTC
-	TRBV6-5	-	TRBJ2-1	CASSYSLEGAVNEQFF	TGTGCCAGCAGTTACTCGTTGGAGGGGGCCGTGAATGAGCAGTTCTTC
TRBD1	TRBV11-2	few	TRBJ2-1	CASSWGTGSYNEQFF	TGTGCCAGCAGCTGGGGGACAGGGAGCTACAATGAGCAGTTCTTC
TRBD1	TRBV6-5	-	TRBJ1-2	CASSRGTYGYTF	TGTGCCAGCTCCAGGGGGACCTATGGCTACACCTTC
TRBD1	TRBV2	-	TRBJ1-4	CASSDQGQVSEKLFF	TGTGCCAGCAGTGATCAGGGACAGGTGTCGGAAAAACTGTTTTTT
-	TRBV2	-	TRBJ2-1	CASSLLLAWEQFF	TGTGCCAGCAGTCTACTGCTAGCATGGGAGCAGTTCTTC
-	TRBV28	-	TRBJ2-1	CASSLYRGLDRNEQFF	TGTGCCAGCAGTTTATATCGCGGACTGGATCGGAATGAGCAGTTCTTC
-	TRBV19	few	TRBJ1-4	CATRSGYEKLFF	TGTGCCACCAGGTCGGGATATGAAAAACTGTTTTTT
TRBD1	TRBV14	-	TRBJ1-1	CASSQEGQVNTEAFF	TGTGCCAGCAGCCAAGAGGGACAGGTGAACACTGAAGCTTTCTTT
TRBD1	TRBV30	-	TRBJ1-6	CAWSVSGTGGSPLHF	TGTGCCTGGAGTGTTTCCGGGACAGGGGGATCACCCCTCCACTTT
-	TRBV10-1	-	TRBJ1-1	CASSESASGWNTEAFF	TGCGCCAGCAGTGAGTCGGCCTCAGGGTGGAACACTGAAGCTTTCTTT
TRBD2	TRBV6-6	-	TRBJ2-1	CASSPQGGGRASEQFF	TGTGCCAGCAGTCCCCAAGGGGGCGGGAGGGCCTCTGAGCAGTTCTTC
TRBD1	TRBV10-3	-	TRBJ1-2	CAISDPSTGDGYTF	TGTGCCATCAGTGACCCCTCGACAGGGGATGGCTACACCTTC
-	TRBV5-1	-	TRBJ1-1	CASSLGSGTEAFF	TGCGCCAGCAGCTTGGGTTCGGGCACTGAAGCTTTCTTT
TRBD1	TRBV27	-	TRBJ1-5	CASSTAGGSNQPQHF	TGTGCCAGCTCAACAGCAGGGGGCAGCAATCAGCCCCAGCATTTT
-	TRBV6-5	-	TRBJ1-1	CASSKAGNTEAFF	TGTGCCAGCAGCAAAGCAGGGAACACTGAAGCTTTCTTT
-	TRBV28	-	TRBJ2-1	CASSPRGRGEYNEQFF	TGTGCCAGCAGTCCACGTGGTCGCGGAGAATACAATGAGCAGTTCTTC